The clone carrying this T cell receptor beta chain was seen many times. Its antigen is unknown. Time point specified: patch test 1, 2 weeks after DPC sensitization. The treatment: therapeutic diphenylcyclopropenone sensitization with weekly scalp DPC. In every case, blood was obtained before the patch test was applied. MiXCR, run by TCRdb on the RACE reads, gives a single entry per CDR3 protein. In the table there are 300,000 to 450,000 distinct CDR3 sequences, more than 4.5% of which are singletons. The data are from a study of human T cells and chemical hapten exposure. Overall study results and limits: There was a positive correlation between PT1 expanded TCR counts and patch test score. The immune response of these alopecia patients might not match healthy individuals'. No alteration of TCRs above 1 in 1000 frequency was seen with DPC sensitization.

This CDR3 has 19 amino acids. CDR1 SGDLS and CDR2 YYNGEE come from the germline V gene. After removal of 0 bases from V and 2 bases from J, the junction contained 12 bases not matched to a gene. The chain employs TRBV9 and TRBJ2-3, with TRBD2 matching over 10 bases. Sequenced here: whole blood, sampled in connection with sensitization to the hapten diphenylcyclopropenone (DPC). The source is a woman between 50 and 59 years old with alopecia areata. Some clones in this sample may be carry-over from other donors' samples. CDR3 protein: CASSVGLAGSTHATDTQYF. CDR3 nucleotides: TGTGCCAGCAGCGTAGGACTAGCGGGTTCCACCCACGCCACAGATACGCAGTATTTT.